These 4 T cell receptor beta chains share one sample of origin, sequenced in a study of cytomegalovirus exposure and HLA in healthy donors. Here immunoSEQ multiplex PCR was the method, and the copy in TCRdb shows in-frame clones only, minus some. This table holds over 150,000 clones, around 84% found once. The sequenced sample consisted of PBMCs. These TCRs come from a human donor in good health.

The gene calls are TRBV28 and TRBJ2-1; 12 positions agree with TRBD2. Germline V gene lookup returns CDR1 MDHEN and CDR2 SYDVKM. The CDR3 is 13 residues long. Losses at the gene ends were 6 bases for V and 8 bases for J; bases not matched to a gene: 2. This chain's CDR3 is CASSTSGRYEQFF. CDR3 sequence (DNA): TGTGCCAGCAGCACTAGCGGGAGGTATGAGCAGTTCTTC. Filled out from reference TRBV28 and TRBJ2-1, the complete variable domain reads DVKVTQSSRYLVKRTGEKVFLECVQDMDHENMFWYRQDPGLGLRLIYFSYDVKMKEKGDIPEGYSVSREKKERFSLILESASTNQTSMYLCASSTSGRYEQFFGPGTRLTVL.

This clone was counted a single time. The V gene is TRBV5-1, the J gene TRBJ2-5; 11 bases match TRBD2. CDR1 and CDR2 from the germline V gene are SGHRS and YFSETQ. The CDR3 is made up of 15 amino acids. J lost 9 bases, V lost 7 bases, and 14 bases had no gene match. This CDR3 reads CASRLAVAGGAAQYF. The DNA of the CDR3 is TGCGCCAGCCGACTCGCGGTAGCGGGGGGGGCGGCCCAGTACTTC.

The chain combines TRBV7-6 with TRBJ2-7; D not certain. V gave up 4 bases and J gave up 6 bases, with 16 bases separating them. The CDR3 extends over 14 amino acids. Germline assignment: CDR1 SGHVS and CDR2 FNYEAQ. CDR3 loop: CASSYIPTFGEQYF. The CDR3 region has the DNA TGTGCCAGCAGCTACATCCCCACGTTTGGCGAGCAGTACTTC.

V and J are TRBV9 and TRBJ2-1, with unresolved D. The germline V gene encodes CDR1 SGDLS and CDR2 YYNGEE. With 2 bases removed from V and 0 bases from J, the gap between germline ends came to 6 bases. This CDR3 is 14 amino acids long. The CDR3 spells CASSVTGSYNEQFF. The CDR3 nucleotides are TGTGCCAGCAGCGTCACCGGCTCCTACAATGAGCAGTTCTTC. The full variable domain, rest sourced from reference TRBV9 and TRBJ2-1, is DSGVTQTPKHLITATGQRVTLRCSPRSGDLSVYWYQQSLDQGLQFLIQYYNGEERAKGNILERFSAQQFPDLHSELNLSSLELGDSALYFCASSVTGSYNEQFFGPGTRLTVL.